This T cell receptor (beta chain) originates from a study of blood T cell repertoires in COVID-19. As for the study in general: Sources were T cells, B-cell-depleted T cells, or PBMCs; the material itself was cDNA or gDNA.

V lost 3 bases and J lost 6; bases outside the gene matches: 9. The germline V gene has CDR1 LNHDA and CDR2 SQIVND (reference sequence). The CDR3 loop spans 15 amino acids. Recruitment covered 25 or so US areas and drew participants whose ages spanned roughly 18 to 89 years. Method: immunoSEQ multiplex PCR; TCRdb's copy keeps in-frame clones and lacks some. This table holds under 400,000 clones, roughly 86% found once. The sample taken for sequencing was PBMCs or T cells enriched from blood (not recorded which). The source is a man aged 35-49 years in a cohort exposed to, infected with or recovered from COVID-19 (not recorded which). The chain combines TRBV19 with TRBJ2-7; 9 bases map to TRBD2. CDR3 protein: CASSMLAGVRAEQYF. In nucleotides, the CDR3 is TGTGCCAGTAGTATGTTAGCGGGAGTAAGGGCCGAGCAGTACTTC.